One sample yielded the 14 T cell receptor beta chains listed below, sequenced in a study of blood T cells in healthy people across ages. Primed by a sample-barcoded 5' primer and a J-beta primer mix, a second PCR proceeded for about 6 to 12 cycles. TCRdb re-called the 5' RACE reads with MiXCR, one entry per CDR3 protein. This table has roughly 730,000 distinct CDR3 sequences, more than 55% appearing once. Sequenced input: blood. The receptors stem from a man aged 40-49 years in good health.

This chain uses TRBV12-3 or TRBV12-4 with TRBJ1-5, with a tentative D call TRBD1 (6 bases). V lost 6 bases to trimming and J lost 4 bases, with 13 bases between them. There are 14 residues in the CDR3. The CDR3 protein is CASSQIGGNQPQHF. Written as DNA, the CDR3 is TGTGCCAGCAGCCAGATAGGGGGAAATCAGCCCCAGCATTTT.

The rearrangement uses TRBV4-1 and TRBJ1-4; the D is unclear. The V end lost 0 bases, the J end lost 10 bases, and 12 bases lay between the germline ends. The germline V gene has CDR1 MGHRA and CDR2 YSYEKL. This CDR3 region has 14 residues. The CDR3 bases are TGCGCCAGCAGCCAAGATTCAGCTCTGGGAAAACTGTTTTTT. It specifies CASSQDSALGKLFF.

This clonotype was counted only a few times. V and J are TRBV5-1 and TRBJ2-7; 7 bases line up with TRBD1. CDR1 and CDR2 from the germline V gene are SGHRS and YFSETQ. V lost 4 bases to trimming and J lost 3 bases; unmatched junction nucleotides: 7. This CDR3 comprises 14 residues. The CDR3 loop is CASSRRDSNYEQYF. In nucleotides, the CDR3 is TGCGCCAGCAGCCGACGGGACAGTAACTACGAGCAGTACTTC.

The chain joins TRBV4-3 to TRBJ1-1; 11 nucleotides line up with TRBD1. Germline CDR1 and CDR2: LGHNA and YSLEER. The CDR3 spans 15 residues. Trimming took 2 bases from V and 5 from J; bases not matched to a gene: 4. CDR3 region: CASSQRGTGGTEAFF. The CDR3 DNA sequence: TGCGCCAGCAGCCAAAGAGGGACAGGGGGTACTGAAGCTTTCTTT.

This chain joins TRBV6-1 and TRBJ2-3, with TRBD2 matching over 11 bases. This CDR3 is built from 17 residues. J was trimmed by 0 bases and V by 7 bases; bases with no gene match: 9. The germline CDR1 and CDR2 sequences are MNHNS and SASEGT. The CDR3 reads CASKRGRTSGSTDTQYF. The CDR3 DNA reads TGTGCCAGCAAAAGGGGTCGGACTAGCGGGAGCACAGATACGCAGTATTTT.

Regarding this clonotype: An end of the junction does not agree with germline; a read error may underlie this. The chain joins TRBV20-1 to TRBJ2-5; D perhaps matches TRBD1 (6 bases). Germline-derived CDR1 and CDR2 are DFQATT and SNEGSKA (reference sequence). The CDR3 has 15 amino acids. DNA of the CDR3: TGCAGTGCTAGAGATCAGGGGTGGGCCGGAGAGGCCCAGTACTTC. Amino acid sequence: CSARDQGWAGEAQYF.

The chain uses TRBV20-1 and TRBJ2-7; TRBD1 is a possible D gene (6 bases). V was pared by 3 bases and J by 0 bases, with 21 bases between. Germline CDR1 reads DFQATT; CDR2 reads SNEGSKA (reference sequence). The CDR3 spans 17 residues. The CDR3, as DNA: TGCAGTGCTAGGCGGATGGGGTTAGACAGGTACTCCTACGAGCAGTACTTC. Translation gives CSARRMGLDRYSYEQYF.

The CDR3 DNA follows: TGTGCCAGCAGTATCAGAGACAATGAGCAGTACTTC. This translates into CASSIRDNEQYF. The gene calls are TRBV11-1 and TRBJ2-7; unclear D gene. V gave up 6 bases and J gave up 7 bases, with 13 bases separating them. The CDR3 has 12 amino acids. CDR1 and CDR2 from the germline V gene are SGHAT and FQDESV (reference sequence).

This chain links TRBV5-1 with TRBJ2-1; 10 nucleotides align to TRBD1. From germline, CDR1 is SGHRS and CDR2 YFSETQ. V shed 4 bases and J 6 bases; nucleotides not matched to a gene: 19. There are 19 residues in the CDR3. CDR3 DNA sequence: TGCGCCAGCAGCCAGCCGGGACAGGGGACAACAAGCACAATCAATGAGCAGTTCTTC. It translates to CASSQPGQGTTSTINEQFF. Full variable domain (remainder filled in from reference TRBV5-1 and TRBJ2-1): KAGVTQTPRYLIKTRGQQVTLSCSPISGHRSVSWYQQTPGQGLQFLFEYFSETQRNKGNFPGRFSGRQFSNSRSEMNVSTLELGDSALYLCASSQPGQGTTSTINEQFFGPGTRLTVL.

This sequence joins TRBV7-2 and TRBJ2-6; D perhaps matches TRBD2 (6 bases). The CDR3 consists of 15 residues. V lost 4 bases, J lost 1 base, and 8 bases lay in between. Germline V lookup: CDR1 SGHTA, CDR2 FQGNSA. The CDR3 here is CASSSSVSGANVLTF. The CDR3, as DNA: TGTGCCAGCAGCTCTAGCGTTTCTGGGGCCAACGTCCTGACTTTC.

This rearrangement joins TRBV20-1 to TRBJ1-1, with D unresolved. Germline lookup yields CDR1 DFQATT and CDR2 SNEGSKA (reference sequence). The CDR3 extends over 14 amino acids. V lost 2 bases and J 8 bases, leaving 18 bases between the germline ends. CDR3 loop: CSARPRGAVWEAFF. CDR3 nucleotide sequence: TGCAGTGCTAGACCGCGGGGAGCGGTATGGGAAGCTTTCTTT.

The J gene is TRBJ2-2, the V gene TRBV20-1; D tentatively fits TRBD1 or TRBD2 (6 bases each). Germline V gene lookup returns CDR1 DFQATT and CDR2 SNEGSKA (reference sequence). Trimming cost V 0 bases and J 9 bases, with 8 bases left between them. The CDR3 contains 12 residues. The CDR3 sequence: CSAREGGRELFF. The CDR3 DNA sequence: TGCAGTGCTAGAGAGGGGGGCAGGGAGCTGTTTTTT.

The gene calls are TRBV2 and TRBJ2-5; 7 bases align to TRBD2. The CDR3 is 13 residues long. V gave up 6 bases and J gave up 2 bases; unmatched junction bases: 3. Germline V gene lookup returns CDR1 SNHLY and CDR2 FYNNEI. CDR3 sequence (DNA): TGTGCCAGCAGGGGGGGGGTTCAAGAGACCCAGTACTTC. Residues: CASRGGVQETQYF.

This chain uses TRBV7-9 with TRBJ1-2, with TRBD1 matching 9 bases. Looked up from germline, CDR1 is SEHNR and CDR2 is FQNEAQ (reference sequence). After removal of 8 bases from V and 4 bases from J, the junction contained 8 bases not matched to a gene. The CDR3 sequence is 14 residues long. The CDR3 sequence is CASDGTGPLYGYTF. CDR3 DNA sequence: TGTGCCAGCGACGGGACAGGGCCGCTCTATGGCTACACCTTC.